There are many counts of the clone carrying this T cell receptor beta chain. Assembly of TCR beta libraries relied on iRepertoire HTBI primers together with Arm-PCR of CDR3 regions. TCRdb reanalysed the multiplex PCR reads using MiXCR and keeps one entry per CDR3 protein. This sample yields 200,000 to 250,000 distinct CDR3 sequences, of which approximately 18% are seen a single time; 12% belongs to the top ten. This sample is drawn from a study of regulatory T cells in long-lasting Graves disease. Specified time point: newly diagnosed GD, antithyroid drugs for less than 3 months. PBMC RNA served as the TCR library source. V was pared by 2 bases and J by 6 bases, with 8 bases between. CDR1 and CDR2 from the germline V gene are SGHKS and YYEKEE (reference sequence). CDR3 length equals 12 residues. These same data were also listed under a study on T cells in Graves' hyperthyroidism and ophthalmopathy. Per that paper: The HTBI primer set served for first-round RT-PCR of the TCR CDR3.

The chain employs TRBV5-5 and TRBJ1-1; D is ambiguous. This TCR came from a woman aged 25 to 39 with Graves disease. This specimen consisted of peripheral blood mononuclear cells (PBMCs), obtained at new diagnosis, from a patient treated with antithyroid drugs. The CDR3 region is CASSFPFAEAFF. In DNA form, the CDR3 reads TGTGCCAGCAGCTTTCCGTTCGCTGAAGCTTTCTTT.